The sequence of this T cell receptor (beta chain) was determined in a study of CD4 T cells in relation to SARS-CoV-2 and coronaviruses. Overall study: TCR beta CDR3s were sequenced after approximately ten-day antigen culture of PBMCs. The restricting HLA molecule for shared crossreactive spike epitopes was mapped.

Remarks on this clone: The antigen is undetermined.

TCRdb's table, derived via immunoSEQ multiplex PCR, lists solely in-frame clones and lacks some. The table records 25,000 to 30,000 clones, 74% of them present only once. The unexposed donors gave CD4+ T cells in about 2011-2018, prior to COVID-19. Isolation of CD4+ T cells took place after about 10 days in culture. On days 3 and 7, cultures got half fresh IL-2 medium. Per the germline V gene, CDR1 is SGDLS and CDR2 is YYNGEE. The CDR3 is 13 residues long. V was cut by 0 bases and J by 7 bases, with 8 bases left in between. Sample: CD4+ T cells from PBMCs, cultured in vitro. The sequence was obtained from a human donor in good health. The chain is built from TRBV9 and TRBJ2-1; D is undetermined. CDR3 sequence: CASSVAPANEQFF. The DNA for the CDR3 is TGTGCCAGCAGCGTAGCACCTGCAAATGAGCAGTTCTTC.